This T cell receptor beta chain was recovered during a study of T cells in Graves' hyperthyroidism and ophthalmopathy. CDR1 is SNHLY, CDR2 FYNNEI, per germline. This CDR3 comprises 15 residues. With 6 bases removed from V and 3 bases from J, the gap between germline ends came to 17 bases. The TCR beta CDR3 regions underwent amplification using RNA transcripts as the source. With the HTBI primer set, the TCR CDR3 went through a first round of RT-PCR. TCRdb reanalysed the multiplex PCR reads using MiXCR and keeps one entry per CDR3 protein. The sample records hundreds of thousands of distinct CDR3 sequences, more than 20% being singletons. General observations from the study: Through a model of 13 V-J features, ophthalmopathy was separated from stable hyperthyroidism. The model's output predicted ophthalmopathy at a median of 6.5 months prior to onset.

This clonotype was counted between two and nine times. The antigen is not known. The sequence came from a young man with Graves' ophthalmopathy. J is TRBJ1-2 and V is TRBV2; D not resolved. Material: blood. The CDR3 region is CASRLDGRADYGYTF. The CDR3 region has the DNA TGTGCCAGCAGGCTGGACGGGAGGGCTGACTATGGCTACACCTTC.